Detailed here is one TCR beta chain. The data were obtained in a study of cytotoxic CD8 clonotypes in ibrutinib-treated CLL. Some clones are missing from TCRdb's copy, which holds only in-frame ones; the method was immunoSEQ multiplex PCR. The sample includes more than 150,000 clones, approximately 72% seen only once; the top ten take 13%. The CDR3 is 13 residues long. V was clipped by 2 bases and J by 8 bases, with 11 bases between them. CDR1 is SGHRS, CDR2 YFSETQ, per germline. This clonotype originated in a human donor with chronic lymphocytic leukemia. The J gene is TRBJ1-3, the V gene TRBV5-1; the D is unclear. The sample was PBMCs, taken after 24 months of ibrutinib treatment. CDR3 coding DNA: TGCGCCAGCAGCTTTACGTTCGGAGACACCATATATTTT. The encoded protein is CASSFTFGDTIYF.